This T cell receptor (beta chain) was profiled in a study of blood T cell repertoires in COVID-19. About the research overall: The cDNA or gDNA used as material had been derived from T cells, B-cell-depleted T cells, or PBMCs.

In the original processing: Amplification from reference gene primers served as the basis for estimated nucleated cell counts. TCRdb keeps only in-frame clones here, not all; method: immunoSEQ multiplex PCR. The V and J calls and clone size were taken over from that table, and D and trimming were inferred from the DNA. This sample has 50,000 to 80,000 clones, with roughly 89% found just once. The CDR3 has 14 residues. In germline, CDR1 is SQVTM, CDR2 ANQGSEA. The V end lost 6 bases, the J end lost 6 bases, and 19 bases lay between the germline ends. This clone appeared a single time. Source material: peripheral blood. V usage is TRBV29-1 and J usage is TRBJ2-3; D is possibly TRBD2 (7 bases). The clonotype was recovered from a man in his sixties with acute or convalescent COVID-19. The CDR3 DNA reads as TGCAGCGTCCTTGTGGGCAGGGGAGGGGATACGCAGTATTTT. Its protein is CSVLVGRGGDTQYF.